This is a list of T cell receptor beta chains from one sample in a study of graft-versus-host responses after intestinal transplantation. Libraries were prepared by immunoSEQ multiplex PCR; TCRdb keeps only in-frame clonotypes and omits some of them. The data hold approximately 10,000 clones, with 70% to 90% observed a single time. The sequencing used PBMCs, collected just over 240 days after intestinal transplant. These receptors were obtained from a human patient who received an intestinal transplant, so some T cells may come from the graft donor. Each CDR3 is given with its conserved first and last residue. A D gene is named only where the DNA matches it firmly. For some rows the clone size is stated as once, few or many, or as a class when expanded; others skip it.

v_call	clone_size	d_call	j_call	cdr3_nt	cdr3_aa
TRBV28	-	-	TRBJ1-2	TGTGCCAGCAGTTTAGCCGGCTATGGCTACACCTTC	CASSLAGYGYTF
TRBV19	-	-	TRBJ2-1	TGTGCCAGTAGTGGGGCCCGGTTGGGGGAGCAGTTCTTC	CASSGARLGEQFF
TRBV6-5	-	-	TRBJ2-1	TGTGCCAGCAGTTACTCAGGGGGAGTCGGTGAGCAGTTCTTC	CASSYSGGVGEQFF
TRBV27	-	TRBD1	TRBJ1-2	TGTGCCAGCAGCCGAAAGGGGGCTGGCTACACCTTC	CASSRKGAGYTF
TRBV7-2	-	TRBD2	TRBJ2-2	TGTGCCAGCAGCCCGACTAGCGGGAGGGCCGCGACCGGGGAGCTGTTTTTT	CASSPTSGRAATGELFF
TRBV2	-	-	TRBJ2-7	TGTGCCAGCAGTAGAGGGGCAGGGGGGTCCTACGAGCAGTACTTC	CASSRGAGGSYEQYF
TRBV7-3	-	-	TRBJ2-3	TGTGCCAGCAGCCCCGGGCCAGAACGCACAGATACGCAGTATTTT	CASSPGPERTDTQYF
TRBV30	-	-	TRBJ2-7	TGTGCCTGGATGGGCGGAGCTTCCTACGAGCAGTACTTC	CAWMGGASYEQYF
TRBV14	-	-	TRBJ1-1	TGTGCCAGCAGTAACCTTGCGGGAGGGTTGATCACTGAAGCTTTCTTT	CASSNLAGGLITEAFF
TRBV30	once	-	TRBJ1-2	TGTGCCTGGAGTGTACGGGTGAGGAGGGGCTATGGCTACACCTTC	CAWSVRVRRGYGYTF
TRBV11-2	once	-	TRBJ2-5	TGTGCCAGCAGCTTAGCGGGTGGATTGGGGACCCAGTACTTC	CASSLAGGLGTQYF
TRBV13	-	-	TRBJ2-1	TGTGCCAGCAGCTTGAGGCGTTATCCCTACAATGAGCAGTTCTTC	CASSLRRYPYNEQFF
TRBV30	-	TRBD2	TRBJ2-2	TGTGCCTGGAGTACCACACCGGGACTAGCCGGCCGGGGAGCTGTTTTT	CAWSTTPGLAGRGAVF
TRBV20-1	-	-	TRBJ1-1	TGCAGTGCTAGGATAAGGTATGAAGCTTTCTTT	CSARIRYEAFF
TRBV4-1	once	-	TRBJ2-7	TGCGCCAGCAGCCAAGGGCAGGGAACGCAGGAGCAGTACTTC	CASSQGQGTQEQYF
TRBV2	-	-	TRBJ2-2	TGTGCCAGCAGTGAAGTAGCGATTTCCGCGAACACCGGGGAGCTGTTTTTT	CASSEVAISANTGELFF
TRBV1	-	-	TRBJ2-6	TGCACCAGCAGCGATCTCTGTTTGTGCACTTGTGCACAAAGTCGGGCCAACGTCCTGACTTTC	CTSSDLCLCTCAQSRANVLTF
TRBV27	once	-	TRBJ2-1	TGTGCCAGCAGTTTATTAGCCCCGCCCGTACAGTTCTTC	CASSLLAPPVQFF
TRBV9	-	-	TRBJ2-7	TGTGCCAGCAGCGGGGAGTCCTACGAGCAGTACTTC	CASSGESYEQYF
TRBV10-3	-	-	TRBJ2-7	TGTGCCATCAGTTCCGGGGACTTCTCCTACGAGCAGTACTTC	CAISSGDFSYEQYF
TRBV19	-	-	TRBJ2-2	TGTGCCAGTAGTATCCCCCTCAACACCGGGGAGCTGTTTTTT	CASSIPLNTGELFF
TRBV5-3	-	TRBD2	TRBJ2-7	TGTGCCAGAAGCTTGCTAACTAGCGGGGACAACAATCTCCACGAGCAGTACTTC	CARSLLTSGDNNLHEQYF
TRBV29-1	-	TRBD1	TRBJ2-7	TGCAGCGCCCTGACAGGGGTCTACGAGCAGTACTTC	CSALTGVYEQYF
TRBV10-3	-	-	TRBJ1-3	TGTGCCATCAGTGATGGGGTCTCTGGAAACACCATATATTTT	CAISDGVSGNTIYF
TRBV7-8	-	TRBD2	TRBJ2-7	TGTGCCAGCAGCAGGCCGACTAGCCACGAGCAGTACTTC	CASSRPTSHEQYF
TRBV28	-	TRBD1	TRBJ1-6	TGTGCCAGCAGCCGGACAGGGTGGGATTCACCCCTCCACTTT	CASSRTGWDSPLHF
TRBV27	-	TRBD2	TRBJ2-7	TGTGCCAGCAGTTTATACAGACTAGCCACCTACGAGCAGTACTTC	CASSLYRLATYEQYF
TRBV18	-	-	TRBJ2-2	TGTGCCAGCTCACCACCCAGAGGAGGGAAGCCCGGGGAGCTGTTTTTT	CASSPPRGGKPGELFF
TRBV27	-	-	TRBJ2-2	TGTGCCAGCAGTACCACTTTCACCGGGGAGCTGTTTTTT	CASSTTFTGELFF
TRBV28	-	-	TRBJ2-7	TGTGCCAGCAGTTTCCCCAGGGACTCCTACGAGCAGTACTTC	CASSFPRDSYEQYF
TRBV21-1	-	-	TRBJ2-4	TGTGCCAGCAGCAAAGCGCTCGGGGGGGCGACCAAAAACATTCAGTACTTC	CASSKALGGATKNIQYF
TRBV7-2	-	-	TRBJ2-7	TGTGCCAGCAGCCCGCTCGCCGAGGGGGTGGGCTACGAGCAGTACTTC	CASSPLAEGVGYEQYF
TRBV28	-	TRBD2	TRBJ2-1	TGTGCCAGCAGTTTATGGCGGGAGACCAATCATGAGCAGTTCTTC	CASSLWRETNHEQFF
TRBV27	-	TRBD1	TRBJ2-7	TGTGCCAGCAGTGCGGGACAGGGTTTCTACGAGCAGTACTTC	CASSAGQGFYEQYF
TRBV5-6	once	-	TRBJ1-5	TGTGCCAGCAGCTTGACGGTCTTCCCCAGCAATCAGCCCCAGCATTTT	CASSLTVFPSNQPQHF
TRBV9	-	TRBD2	TRBJ2-7	TGTGCCAGCAGCGTAGCGGGAGGGCCCGCCTACGAGCAGTACTTC	CASSVAGGPAYEQYF
TRBV28	-	TRBD2	TRBJ2-3	TGTGCCAGCAGTTTTCCCAGGGAGGGCGATACGCAGTATTTT	CASSFPREGDTQYF
TRBV11-1	-	TRBD2	TRBJ2-1	TGTGCCAGCAGCTTAGGTCGGACTAGCGGGTTCTACAATGAGCAGTTCTTC	CASSLGRTSGFYNEQFF
TRBV9	once	TRBD1	TRBJ1-4	TGTGCCAGCAGCGGACGGACAGGGGACTCAACTAATGAAAAACTGTTTTTT	CASSGRTGDSTNEKLFF
TRBV19	-	-	TRBJ2-2	TGTGCCAGTAGTATCCCCGGGACTTCGCTGTTTTTT	CASSIPGTSLFF
TRBV10-3	-	TRBD2	TRBJ2-1	TGTGCCATCAGTGATATAGCGGGAGGGCCGGGGAATGAGCAGTTCTTC	CAISDIAGGPGNEQFF
TRBV11-1	-	-	TRBJ1-1	TGTGCCAGCAGCTGGAGGTACTCCGACACTGAAGCTTTCTTT	CASSWRYSDTEAFF
TRBV4-2	-	TRBD1	TRBJ1-2	TGTGCCAGCAGCCCCTTAACAGGGGGCAACGGCTATGGCTACACCTTC	CASSPLTGGNGYGYTF
TRBV19	-	TRBD1	TRBJ1-4	TGTGCCACCCATCCGGGACAGATTAATGAAAAACTGTTTTTT	CATHPGQINEKLFF
TRBV28	-	TRBD2	TRBJ2-5	TGTGCCAGCAGCCACTGGGCGGGAGGACCCCACCTCCAAGAGACCCAGTACTTC	CASSHWAGGPHLQETQYF
TRBV13	few	TRBD1	TRBJ1-2	TGTGCCAGCAGCTTAGTGTTGGGACAGGGGGTTAGTGGCTACACCTTC	CASSLVLGQGVSGYTF
TRBV9	-	-	TRBJ2-3	TGTGCCAGCAGCGTAGAAGGGTCAGCTTCTCCCACAGATACGCAGTATTTT	CASSVEGSASPTDTQYF
TRBV6-1	-	-	TRBJ2-7	TGTGCCAGCAGTCCTAGGACTTACCCCGCCGAGCAGTACTTC	CASSPRTYPAEQYF
TRBV5-1	-	-	TRBJ2-5	TGCGCCAGCAGCTTGGCCGGGGACGGTCAAGAGACCCAGTACTTC	CASSLAGDGQETQYF
TRBV9	-	TRBD2	TRBJ2-3	TGTGCCAGCAGCTCTAGCGGGGCAGATACGCAGTATTTT	CASSSSGADTQYF
TRBV28	-	TRBD2	TRBJ2-1	TGTGCCAGCAGTTTGCTAGCGGGAGTTGGTGAGCAGTTCTTC	CASSLLAGVGEQFF